This T cell receptor (beta chain) was retrieved from a study of OX40 agonist ivuxolimab in advanced cancers. Study-wide context: An anti-OX40 (CD134) antibody with agonistic activity, ivuxolimab, was administered to patients. Study-wide findings and caveats: CD4+ T cells averaged fewer expanded clones than CD8+ T cells.

Only in-frame clones appear in the TCRdb table, and some are missing; sequencing was by immunoSEQ multiplex PCR. The sample consists of tens of thousands of clones, roughly 92% of them appearing once. The CDR3 covers 13 residues. CDR1 SGHKS and CDR2 YYEKEE come from the germline V gene (reference sequence). Trimming pared 0 bases from V and 6 bases from J, leaving 9 bases between. A word on this clone: Its antigen is not known.

This sample comprised CD4+ or CD8+ T cells sorted from blood, obtained in a trial of the OX40 agonist ivuxolimab. The rearrangement joins TRBV5-5 to TRBJ1-1; no clear D gene. This TCR was sampled from an adult with an advanced solid tumor such as melanoma, head and neck, liver or kidney cancer. The CDR3 DNA sequence: TGTGCCAGCAGCTTGGTGGAAACGTCTGAAGCTTTCTTT. Amino acids: CASSLVETSEAFF.